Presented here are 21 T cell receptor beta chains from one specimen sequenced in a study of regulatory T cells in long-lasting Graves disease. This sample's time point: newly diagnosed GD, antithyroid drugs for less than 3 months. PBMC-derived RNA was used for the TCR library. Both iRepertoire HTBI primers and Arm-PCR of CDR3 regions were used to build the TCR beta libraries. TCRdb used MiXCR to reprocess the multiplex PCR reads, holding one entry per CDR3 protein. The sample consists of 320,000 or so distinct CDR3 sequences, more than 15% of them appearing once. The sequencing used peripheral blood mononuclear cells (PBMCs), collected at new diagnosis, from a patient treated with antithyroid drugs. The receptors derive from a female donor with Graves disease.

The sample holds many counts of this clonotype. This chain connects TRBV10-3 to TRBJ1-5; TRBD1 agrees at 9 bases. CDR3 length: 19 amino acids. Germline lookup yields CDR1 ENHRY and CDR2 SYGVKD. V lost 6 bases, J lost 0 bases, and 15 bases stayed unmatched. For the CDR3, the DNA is TGTGCCATCAGCCAGAGGGGGACAGGGTCGGGGCCTAGCAATCAGCCCCAGCATTTT. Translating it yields CAISQRGTGSGPSNQPQHF.

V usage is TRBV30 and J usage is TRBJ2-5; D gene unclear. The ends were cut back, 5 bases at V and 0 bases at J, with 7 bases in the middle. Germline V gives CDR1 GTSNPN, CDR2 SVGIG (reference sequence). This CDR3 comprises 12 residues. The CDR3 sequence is CAWAKYQETQYF. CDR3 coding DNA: TGTGCCTGGGCAAAGTACCAAGAGACCCAGTACTTC.

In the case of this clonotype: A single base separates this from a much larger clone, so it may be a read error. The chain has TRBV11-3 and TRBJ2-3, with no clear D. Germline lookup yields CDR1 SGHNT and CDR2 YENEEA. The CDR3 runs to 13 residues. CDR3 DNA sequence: TGTGCCAGCAGCTCGCCGTTTGGAGATACGAAGTATTTT. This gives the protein CASSSPFGDTKYF. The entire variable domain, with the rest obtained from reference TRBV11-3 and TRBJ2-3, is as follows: EAGVVQSPRYKIIEKKQPVAFWCNPISGHNTLYWYLQNLGQGPELLIRYENEEAVDDSQLPKDRFSAERLKGVDSTLKIQPAELGDSAVYLCASSSPFGDTKYFGPGTRLTVL.

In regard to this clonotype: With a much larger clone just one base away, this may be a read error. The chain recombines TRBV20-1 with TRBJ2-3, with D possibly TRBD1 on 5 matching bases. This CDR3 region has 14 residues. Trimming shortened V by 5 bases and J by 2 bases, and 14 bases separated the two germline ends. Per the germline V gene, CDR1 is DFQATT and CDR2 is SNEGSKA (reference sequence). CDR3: CSAGEDTSTDTQYF. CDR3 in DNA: TGCAGTGCTGGTGAGGACACCTCCACAGATACGCAGTATTTT.

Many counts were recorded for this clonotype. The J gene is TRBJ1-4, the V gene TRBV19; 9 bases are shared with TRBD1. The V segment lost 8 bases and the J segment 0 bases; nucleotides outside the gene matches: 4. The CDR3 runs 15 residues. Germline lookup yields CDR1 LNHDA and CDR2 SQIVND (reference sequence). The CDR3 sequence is CASQRQGATNEKLFF. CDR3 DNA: TGTGCCAGTCAAAGACAGGGGGCAACTAATGAAAAACTGTTTTTT.

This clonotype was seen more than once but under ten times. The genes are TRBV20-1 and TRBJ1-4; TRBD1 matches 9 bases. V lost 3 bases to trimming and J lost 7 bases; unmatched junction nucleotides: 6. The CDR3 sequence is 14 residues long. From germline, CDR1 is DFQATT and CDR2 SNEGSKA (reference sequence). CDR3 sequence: CSARKSGQGEKLFF. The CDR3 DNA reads TGCAGTGCTAGGAAATCGGGACAGGGTGAAAAACTGTTTTTT.

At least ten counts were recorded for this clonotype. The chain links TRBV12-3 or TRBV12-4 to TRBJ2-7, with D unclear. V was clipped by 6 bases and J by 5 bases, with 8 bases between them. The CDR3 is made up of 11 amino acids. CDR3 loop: CASSTRDEQYF. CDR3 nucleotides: TGTGCCAGCAGCACCCGGGACGAGCAGTACTTC.

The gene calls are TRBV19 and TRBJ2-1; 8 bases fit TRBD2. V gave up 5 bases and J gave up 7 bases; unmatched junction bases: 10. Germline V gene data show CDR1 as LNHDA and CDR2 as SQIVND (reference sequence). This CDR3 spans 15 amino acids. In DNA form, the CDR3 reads TGTGCCAGTAGTGGGGCTAGCGGGCGACAGAATGAGCAGTTCTTC. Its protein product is CASSGASGRQNEQFF.

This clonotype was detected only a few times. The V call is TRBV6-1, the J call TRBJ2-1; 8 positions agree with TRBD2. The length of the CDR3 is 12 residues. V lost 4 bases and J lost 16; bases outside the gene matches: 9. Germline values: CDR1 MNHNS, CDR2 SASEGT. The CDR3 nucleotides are TGTGCCAGCAGTGGGACTAGCCGGAGTAATTTCTTC. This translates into CASSGTSRSNFF.

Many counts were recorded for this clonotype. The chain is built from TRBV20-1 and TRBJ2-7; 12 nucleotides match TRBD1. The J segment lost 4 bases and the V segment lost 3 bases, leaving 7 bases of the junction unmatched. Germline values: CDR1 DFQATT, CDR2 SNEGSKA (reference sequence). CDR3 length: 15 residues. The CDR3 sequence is CSARPTGQGAYEQYF. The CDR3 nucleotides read TGCAGTGCTAGGCCAACGGGACAGGGGGCTTACGAGCAGTACTTC.

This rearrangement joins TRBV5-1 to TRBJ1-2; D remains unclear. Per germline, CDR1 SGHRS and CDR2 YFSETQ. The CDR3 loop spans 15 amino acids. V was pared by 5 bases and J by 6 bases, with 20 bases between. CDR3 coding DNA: TGCGCCAGCAGTCCTAAACCGGGCCAAGCCCATGGCTACACCTTC. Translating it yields CASSPKPGQAHGYTF.

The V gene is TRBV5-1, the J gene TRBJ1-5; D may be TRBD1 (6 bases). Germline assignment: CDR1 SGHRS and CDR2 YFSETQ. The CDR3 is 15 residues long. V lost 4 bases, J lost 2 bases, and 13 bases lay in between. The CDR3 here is CASSPGGAGNQPQHF. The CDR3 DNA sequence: TGCGCCAGCAGCCCGGGGGGGGCTGGCAATCAGCCCCAGCATTTT.

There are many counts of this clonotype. The CDR3 DNA is TGTGCCAGTAGACTTCTGGGGCAGGGACAGTTCAATCAGCCCCAGCATTTT. Protein: CASRLLGQGQFNQPQHF. This chain links TRBV19 with TRBJ1-5; 7 bases align to TRBD1. The germline CDR1 and CDR2 sequences are LNHDA and SQIVND (reference sequence). V shed 6 bases, J shed 3 bases, and the junction held 14 bases outside the gene matches. The CDR3 spans 17 residues.

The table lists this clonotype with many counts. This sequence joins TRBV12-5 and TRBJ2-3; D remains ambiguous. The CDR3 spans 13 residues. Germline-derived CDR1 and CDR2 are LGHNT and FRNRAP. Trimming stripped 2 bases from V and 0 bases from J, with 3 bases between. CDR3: CASGLISTDTQYF. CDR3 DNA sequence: TGTGCTAGTGGTTTGATAAGCACAGATACGCAGTATTTT.

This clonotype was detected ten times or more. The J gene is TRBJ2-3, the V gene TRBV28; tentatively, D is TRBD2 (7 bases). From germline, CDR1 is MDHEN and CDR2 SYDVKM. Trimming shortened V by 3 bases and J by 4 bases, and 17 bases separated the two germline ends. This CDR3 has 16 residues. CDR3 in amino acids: CASSFYGGGGPDTQYF. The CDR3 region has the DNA TGTGCCAGCAGTTTTTACGGGGGCGGGGGCCCAGATACGCAGTATTTT.

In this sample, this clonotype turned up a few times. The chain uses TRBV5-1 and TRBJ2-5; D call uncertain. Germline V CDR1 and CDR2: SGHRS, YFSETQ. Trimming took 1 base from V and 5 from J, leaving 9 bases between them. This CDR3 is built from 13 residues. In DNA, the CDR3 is TGCGCCAGCAGCTTGCGATACCGGGAGACCCAGTACTTC. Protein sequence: CASSLRYRETQYF.

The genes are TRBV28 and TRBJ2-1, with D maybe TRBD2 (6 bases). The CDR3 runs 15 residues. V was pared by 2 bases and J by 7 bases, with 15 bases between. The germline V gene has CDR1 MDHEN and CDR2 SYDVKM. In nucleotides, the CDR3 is TGTGCCAGCAGTTTACCGTCCTGGAGGGATAATGAGCAGTTCTTC. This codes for CASSLPSWRDNEQFF.

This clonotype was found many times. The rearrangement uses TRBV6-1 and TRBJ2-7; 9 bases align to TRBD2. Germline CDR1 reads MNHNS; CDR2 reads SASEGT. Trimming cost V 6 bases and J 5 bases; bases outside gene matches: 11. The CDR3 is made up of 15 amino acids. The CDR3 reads CASRRLLAGAHEQYF. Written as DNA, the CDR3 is TGTGCCAGCAGGCGACTATTAGCGGGAGCCCACGAGCAGTACTTC.

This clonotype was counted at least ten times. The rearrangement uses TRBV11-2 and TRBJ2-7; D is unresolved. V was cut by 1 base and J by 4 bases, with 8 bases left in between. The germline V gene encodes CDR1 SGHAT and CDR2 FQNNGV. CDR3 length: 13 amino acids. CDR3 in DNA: TGTGCCAGCAGCTTAGTTAGACTTTACGAGCAGTACTTC. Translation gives CASSLVRLYEQYF. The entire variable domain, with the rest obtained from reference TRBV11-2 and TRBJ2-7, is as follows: EAGVAQSPRYKIIEKRQSVAFWCNPISGHATLYWYQQILGQGPKLLIQFQNNGVVDDSQLPKDRFSAERLKGVDSTLKIQPAKLEDSAVYLCASSLVRLYEQYFGPGTRLTVT.

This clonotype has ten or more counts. The CDR3 protein is CASSWVNNEQFF. The CDR3 DNA follows: TGTGCCAGCAGCTGGGTAAACAATGAGCAGTTCTTC. J is TRBJ2-1 and V is TRBV11-2; D gene ambiguous. Germline V gene lookup returns CDR1 SGHAT and CDR2 FQNNGV. V was pared by 4 bases and J by 5 bases, with 6 bases between. The CDR3 has 12 residues. Together with reference TRBV11-2 and TRBJ2-1, the CDR3 gives the full variable domain: EAGVAQSPRYKIIEKRQSVAFWCNPISGHATLYWYQQILGQGPKLLIQFQNNGVVDDSQLPKDRFSAERLKGVDSTLKIQPAKLEDSAVYLCASSWVNNEQFFGPGTRLTVL.

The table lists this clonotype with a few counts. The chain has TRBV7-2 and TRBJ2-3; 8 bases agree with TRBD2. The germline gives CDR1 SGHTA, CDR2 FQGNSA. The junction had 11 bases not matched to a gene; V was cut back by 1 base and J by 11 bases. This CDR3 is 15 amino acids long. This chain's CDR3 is CASSLEPGAGVKQYF. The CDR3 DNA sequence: TGTGCCAGCAGCTTAGAGCCAGGAGCGGGAGTAAAGCAGTATTTT. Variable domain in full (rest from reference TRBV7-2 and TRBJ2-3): GAGVSQSPSNKVTEKGKDVELRCDPISGHTALYWYRQSLGQGLEFLIYFQGNSAPDKSGLPSDRFSAERTGGSVSTLTIQRTQQEDSAVYLCASSLEPGAGVKQYFGPGTRLTVL.